This T cell receptor (beta chain) was observed in a study of T cell repertoires in cytomegalovirus infection. As for the study in general: Evidence of both CMV infection and a matching HLA type came from public TCR beta signatures.

For this clonotype: As yet, its antigen is unknown.

MiXCR was run by TCRdb on the reads, yielding one entry per CDR3 protein. The sample shows hundreds of thousands of distinct CDR3 sequences, under 25% of them seen only once. V gave up 4 bases and J gave up 5 bases, with 14 bases separating them. The CDR3 totals 13 residues. The germline gives CDR1 SQVTM, CDR2 ANQGSEA. Overall study results and limits: Across the ex vivo response, the dominant clonotypes were HLA-C-restricted CMV-specific TCR beta clonotypes. Carriage of CMV together with the relevant HLA was identifiable through cumulative public TCR beta family frequency.

The source is a human donor in good health (CMV status not recorded). Some clones in this sample may be carry-over from other donors' samples. The chain is built from TRBV29-1 and TRBJ2-5; possibly TRBD1 or TRBD2 for D (5 bases each). The sample consisted of CD8+ T cells from PBMCs. CDR3 bases: TGCAGCGTTGTGGGACCCACACTGGAGACCCAGTACTTC. It codes for CSVVGPTLETQYF. The entire variable domain, with the rest obtained from reference TRBV29-1 and TRBJ2-5, is as follows: SAVISQKPSRDICQRGTSLTIQCQVDSQVTMMFWYRQQPGQSLTLIATANQGSEATYESGFVIDKFPISRPNLTFSTLTVSNMSPEDSSIYLCSVVGPTLETQYFGPGTRLLVL.